The 27 T cell receptor beta chains reported below all come from one sample, sequenced in a study of OX40 agonist ivuxolimab in advanced cancers. Method: immunoSEQ multiplex PCR; TCRdb's copy keeps in-frame clones and lacks some. The repertoire holds 25,000 to 35,000 clones, with less than 90% as singletons. Sequencing was performed on CD4+ or CD8+ T cells sorted from blood, taken in a trial of the OX40 agonist ivuxolimab. The receptors here all came from an adult with an advanced solid tumor such as melanoma, head and neck, liver or kidney cancer.

V is TRBV7-6 and J is TRBJ2-3; TRBD2 aligns across 9 bases. This CDR3 comprises 17 residues. Germline values: CDR1 SGHVS, CDR2 FNYEAQ. J was trimmed by 0 bases and V by 5 bases; bases with no gene match: 9. The CDR3 loop reads CASSRRLAEASTDTQYF. DNA for the CDR3: TGTGCCAGCAGCCGTCGACTAGCGGAAGCTAGCACAGATACGCAGTATTTT. Full variable domain (rest looked up from reference TRBV7-6 and TRBJ2-3): GAGVSQSPRYKVTKRGQDVALRCDPISGHVSLYWYRQALGQGPEFLTYFNYEAQQDKSGLPNDRFSAERPEGSISTLTIQRTEQRDSAMYRCASSRRLAEASTDTQYFGPGTRLTVL.

The chain recombines TRBV6-5 with TRBJ2-1; D possibly corresponds to TRBD2 (5 bases). The CDR3 covers 14 residues. Per germline, CDR1 MNHEY and CDR2 SVGAGI. V was trimmed by 0 bases and J by 6 bases, leaving 9 bases between them. CDR3 residues: CASSYSGVFNEQFF. For the CDR3, the DNA is TGTGCCAGCAGTTACTCGGGAGTTTTCAATGAGCAGTTCTTC.

The chain links TRBV7-9 to TRBJ1-1, with D uncertain. CDR1 and CDR2 (germline): SEHNR, FQNEAQ (reference sequence). This CDR3 is 13 amino acids long. The V end lost 5 bases, the J end lost 8 bases, and 15 bases lay between the germline ends. CDR3 nucleotide sequence: TGTGCCAGCAGCACACGACGGACGTCAGAAGCTTTCTTT. It yields the protein CASSTRRTSEAFF.

This chain uses TRBV6-5 with TRBJ2-6; D is possibly TRBD1 (6 bases). The CDR3 has 15 amino acids. Trimming left V 4 bases short and J 2 bases short, with 9 bases between. The germline CDR1 and CDR2 sequences are MNHEY and SVGAGI. CDR3 loop: CASSSEGAGANVLTF. CDR3 coding DNA: TGTGCCAGCAGTTCCGAGGGGGCTGGGGCCAACGTCCTGACTTTC.

V gene TRBV27 combines with J gene TRBJ2-4; 9 nucleotides match TRBD1. The CDR3 runs 16 residues. Trimming took 3 bases from V and 16 from J; bases not matched to a gene: 19. CDR1 is MNHEY, CDR2 SMNVEV, per germline (reference sequence). In DNA, the CDR3 is TGTGCCAGCAGTTTTAGCCCTCCGGGACAGGGTAGTCCGGAATACTTC. Translated, it gives CASSFSPPGQGSPEYF.

The chain has TRBV27 and TRBJ1-5, with no clear D. This CDR3 is built from 13 residues. V was trimmed by 4 bases and J by 10 bases, leaving 14 bases between them. The germline CDR1 and CDR2 sequences are MNHEY and SMNVEV (reference sequence). Written as DNA, the CDR3 is TGTGCCAGCAGTTGGAGTTCCCGACAACCCCAGCATTTT. Translated, it gives CASSWSSRQPQHF.

This chain uses TRBV7-2 with TRBJ1-2; 8 bases agree with TRBD1. After removal of 4 bases from V and 6 bases from J, the junction contained 7 bases not matched to a gene. The germline V gene has CDR1 SGHTA and CDR2 FQGNSA. There are 14 residues in the CDR3. The CDR3 loop reads CASSYRTGKDGYTF. The CDR3 coding sequence is TGTGCCAGCAGCTACCGGACAGGGAAGGATGGCTACACCTTC. The complete variable domain, with remaining parts taken from reference TRBV7-2 and TRBJ1-2, reads GAGVSQSPSNKVTEKGKDVELRCDPISGHTALYWYRQSLGQGLEFLIYFQGNSAPDKSGLPSDRFSAERTGGSVSTLTIQRTQQEDSAVYLCASSYRTGKDGYTFGSGTRLTVV.

The sample holds one count of this clone. The chain joins TRBV4-1 to TRBJ2-7, with a tentative D call TRBD1 (5 bases). The CDR3 consists of 15 residues. Germline CDR1 is MGHRA and CDR2 is YSYEKL. V lost 1 base to trimming and J lost 3 bases, with 13 bases between them. The CDR3 here is CASSQGGAGNYEQYF. The CDR3 nucleotides read TGCGCCAGCAGCCAAGGGGGCGCCGGTAACTACGAGCAGTACTTC.

The chain has TRBV19 and TRBJ2-2, with 8 bases matching TRBD1. V trimming: 6 bases; J trimming: 4 bases; junction bases outside the gene matches: 4. This CDR3 is 14 amino acids long. CDR1 is LNHDA, CDR2 SQIVND, per germline (reference sequence). Here the CDR3 reads CASRRGQVTGELFF. The CDR3 DNA follows: TGTGCCAGTAGAAGGGGACAGGTCACCGGGGAGCTGTTTTTT.

V is TRBV28 and J is TRBJ1-1; tentative D call: TRBD1 (5 bases). Germline assignment: CDR1 MDHEN and CDR2 SYDVKM. CDR3 size: 16 residues. Trimming shortened V by 6 bases and J by 0 bases, and 17 bases separated the two germline ends. The CDR3: CASRPGADGVNTEAFF. DNA of the CDR3: TGTGCCAGCAGACCCGGGGCCGACGGGGTGAACACTGAAGCTTTCTTT.

The chain employs TRBV4-1 and TRBJ1-1, with D uncertain. CDR1 MGHRA and CDR2 YSYEKL come from the germline V gene. V lost 2 bases, J lost 4 bases, and 17 bases lay in between. This CDR3 comprises 16 residues. The CDR3 DNA reads TGCGCCAGCAGCCAAAAAATGGGAGAAGCCGGCACTGAAGCTTTCTTT. Translation: CASSQKMGEAGTEAFF.

This clone was seen a handful of times. The rearrangement uses TRBV5-1 and TRBJ2-5, with D unresolved. The germline V and J ends were trimmed by 0 bases and 1 base, with 16 bases remaining between them. The CDR3 has 17 amino acids. Looked up from germline, CDR1 is SGHRS and CDR2 is YFSETQ. DNA for the CDR3: TGCGCCAGCAGCTTGGGACTTGCGGTAGATACCCAAGAGACCCAGTACTTC. This codes for CASSLGLAVDTQETQYF.

Only one count was recorded for this clone. The V and J genes are TRBV7-9 and TRBJ1-1; D might be TRBD1 (6 bases). The CDR3 is made up of 13 amino acids. Germline-derived CDR1 and CDR2 are SEHNR and FQNEAQ (reference sequence). Trimming removed 3 bases from V and 6 bases from J, with 11 bases in between. This chain's CDR3 is CASSFGGLAEAFF. CDR3 bases: TGTGCCAGCAGCTTCGGGGGGCTGGCTGAAGCTTTCTTT. Combining the CDR3 with reference TRBV7-9 and TRBJ1-1 gives the whole variable domain DTGVSQNPRHKITKRGQNVTFRCDPISEHNRLYWYRQTLGQGPEFLTYFQNEAQLEKSRLLSDRFSAERPKGSFSTLEIQRTEQGDSAMYLCASSFGGLAEAFFGQGTRLTVV.

The rearrangement uses TRBV29-1 and TRBJ1-2; D remains ambiguous. The V end was cut by 6 bases, the J end by 2 bases, with 13 bases between. Germline V gives CDR1 SQVTM, CDR2 ANQGSEA. The CDR3 totals 13 residues. The CDR3 protein is CSVERTGNYGYTF. The CDR3, as DNA: TGCAGCGTCGAACGGACGGGAAACTATGGCTACACCTTC.

V usage is TRBV9 and J usage is TRBJ2-3; 10 positions agree with TRBD2. V shed 4 bases, J shed 0 bases, and the junction held 2 bases outside the gene matches. Germline lookup yields CDR1 SGDLS and CDR2 YYNGEE. This CDR3 contains 15 residues. DNA of the CDR3: TGTGCCAGCAGCCCGGGACTAGCGAGCACAGATACGCAGTATTTT. Translated: CASSPGLASTDTQYF. The complete variable domain, with remaining parts taken from reference TRBV9 and TRBJ2-3, reads DSGVTQTPKHLITATGQRVTLRCSPRSGDLSVYWYQQSLDQGLQFLIQYYNGEERAKGNILERFSAQQFPDLHSELNLSSLELGDSALYFCASSPGLASTDTQYFGPGTRLTVL.

The J gene is TRBJ2-7, the V gene TRBV27; 8 bases match TRBD2. V lost 2 bases, J lost 8 bases, and 14 bases stayed unmatched. The CDR3 contains 16 residues. Germline V lookup: CDR1 MNHEY, CDR2 SMNVEV (reference sequence). The CDR3 protein is CASSLPPGRGRQKQYF. CDR3 in DNA: TGTGCCAGCAGTTTACCACCCGGGAGGGGCAGGCAAAAGCAGTACTTC.

The chain recombines TRBV18 with TRBJ1-2, with 7 bases lining up with TRBD1. V was pared by 3 bases and J by 2 bases, with 6 bases of the junction left unmatched. The CDR3 totals 15 residues. Germline V gene sequence: CDR1 KGHSH, CDR2 LQKENI. CDR3: CASSPEGQLNYGYTF. Here the CDR3 DNA reads TGTGCCAGCTCACCTGAGGGACAGCTCAACTATGGCTACACCTTC.

The J gene is TRBJ2-3, the V gene TRBV9; 14 positions match TRBD2. CDR1 is SGDLS and CDR2 is YYNGEE in the germline V gene. The CDR3 is 17 residues long. V lost 4 bases to trimming and J lost 6 bases; unmatched junction nucleotides: 10. CDR3 in DNA: TGTGCCAGCAGCCTGGGGACTAGCGGGAGTGGAACGGATACGCAGTATTTT. This codes for CASSLGTSGSGTDTQYF.

The chain couples TRBV4-3 to TRBJ2-2; D remains ambiguous. The germline V gene encodes CDR1 LGHNA and CDR2 YSLEER. V lost 1 base, J lost 6 bases, and 9 bases lay in between. This CDR3 spans 14 amino acids. The CDR3 DNA follows: TGCGCCAGCAGCCAAGGGCTGTACCCCGGGGAGCTGTTTTTT. Its translation: CASSQGLYPGELFF.

This clone was seen a single time. CDR3 sequence: CASSVGTGELFF. The CDR3 coding sequence is TGTGCCAGCAGCGTAGGAACCGGGGAGCTGTTTTTT. This chain uses TRBV9 with TRBJ2-2; D ambiguous. Germline-derived CDR1 and CDR2 are SGDLS and YYNGEE. V was pared by 0 bases and J by 5 bases, with 2 bases between. CDR3 size: 12 residues. The full variable domain, with the rest looked up from reference TRBV9 and TRBJ2-2, is DSGVTQTPKHLITATGQRVTLRCSPRSGDLSVYWYQQSLDQGLQFLIQYYNGEERAKGNILERFSAQQFPDLHSELNLSSLELGDSALYFCASSVGTGELFFGEGSRLTVL.

The chain is built from TRBV5-1 and TRBJ2-7; weak D call: TRBD2 (6 bases). Trimming removed 0 bases from V and 3 bases from J, with 19 bases in between. The CDR3 has 17 residues. Germline CDR1 reads SGHRS; CDR2 reads YFSETQ. This chain's CDR3 is CASSLAGGGREIYEQYF. Written as DNA, the CDR3 is TGCGCCAGCAGCTTGGCCGGGGGTGGGAGAGAAATCTACGAGCAGTACTTC.

This clone has more than one count but fewer than ten. This chain connects TRBV28 to TRBJ1-5; TRBD1 might be the D (6 bases). Trimming pared 6 bases from V and 0 bases from J, leaving 12 bases between. The CDR3 loop spans 15 amino acids. CDR1 and CDR2 from the germline V gene are MDHEN and SYDVKM. This chain's CDR3 is CASSWTAYSNQPQHF. The CDR3 DNA reads as TGTGCCAGCAGCTGGACAGCTTATAGCAATCAGCCCCAGCATTTT. The entire variable domain, with the rest obtained from reference TRBV28 and TRBJ1-5, is as follows: DVKVTQSSRYLVKRTGEKVFLECVQDMDHENMFWYRQDPGLGLRLIYFSYDVKMKEKGDIPEGYSVSREKKERFSLILESASTNQTSMYLCASSWTAYSNQPQHFGDGTRLSIL.

The chain employs TRBV6-1 and TRBJ2-1; unclear D gene. There are 14 residues in the CDR3. Trimming took off 4 bases at V and 0 bases at J, with 7 bases between the two ends. Germline V gene sequence: CDR1 MNHNS, CDR2 SASEGT. This CDR3 reads CASSARSSYNEQFF. DNA for the CDR3: TGTGCCAGCAGTGCACGGAGCTCCTACAATGAGCAGTTCTTC.

The chain has TRBV5-4 and TRBJ2-2; tentatively, D is TRBD1 (6 bases). V lost 3 bases, J lost 7 bases, and 16 bases lay in between. The length of the CDR3 is 15 residues. Germline CDR1 reads SGHNT; CDR2 reads YYREEE (reference sequence). DNA of the CDR3: TGTGCCAGCAGCTCTGACAGGTGGTCCCACGGGGAGCTGTTTTTT. It translates to CASSSDRWSHGELFF.

Here the CDR3 DNA reads TGTGCCAGCAGCTTGGGGACAGGCTCTGGAAACACCATATATTTT. It codes for CASSLGTGSGNTIYF. The chain carries TRBV5-4 and TRBJ1-3; 7 positions agree with TRBD1. The CDR3 length is 15 residues. CDR1 is SGHNT and CDR2 is YYREEE in the germline V gene (reference sequence). V shed 0 bases, J shed 0 bases, and the junction held 0 bases outside the gene matches.

The V and J genes are TRBV6-6 and TRBJ2-1; TRBD1 matches 7 bases. The CDR3 length is 13 residues. Germline lookup yields CDR1 MNHNY and CDR2 SVGAGI (reference sequence). V was clipped by 6 bases and J by 7 bases; unmatched bases: 6. The DNA for the CDR3 is TGTGCCAGCAGGAACAGGGGCGGGAATGAGCAGTTCTTC. This codes for CASRNRGGNEQFF.

The chain employs TRBV4-1 and TRBJ2-1; D might be TRBD1 or TRBD2, each matching 5 bases. This CDR3 is built from 14 residues. Germline CDR1 and CDR2: MGHRA and YSYEKL. The ends were cut back, 1 base at V and 15 bases at J, with 19 bases in the middle. The CDR3 spells CASSQVGASRVRFF. The CDR3, as DNA: TGCGCCAGCAGCCAAGTCGGGGCTAGCCGGGTAAGGTTCTTC.